This TCR beta chain appears in the sequencing data of a study of early T cells in non-severe SARS-CoV-2 infection. Study context: Sequencing of bulk RNA from unsorted whole blood was done, without chain pairing. Findings and limits, study-wide: VDJdb matching, biased toward anti-spike CD8 responses, missed private and CD4 specificities.

CDR3 length equals 14 residues. CDR1 and CDR2 (germline): SGHAT, FQNNGV. J lost 8 bases, V lost 5 bases, and 8 bases had no gene match. This clonotype was found many times. As yet, its antigen is unknown. Tagging with unique molecular identifiers was applied to individual cDNA molecules. MiXCR, run by TCRdb on the 5' RACE reads, gives a single entry per CDR3 protein. The sample lists tens of thousands of distinct CDR3 sequences, 10% to 15% occurring once. Sample: whole blood. The sequence was obtained from an adult who was a healthcare worker with PCR-confirmed SARS-CoV-2 infection or an uninfected control (not recorded which). This sequence joins TRBV11-2 and TRBJ2-1, with 8 bases fitting TRBD1. The CDR3 protein is CASSQDRAWDEQFF. CDR3 in DNA: TGTGCCAGCAGCCAGGACAGGGCTTGGGATGAGCAGTTCTTC.